This T cell receptor beta chain emerged from a study of CD8+CD57+ T cells in acquired aplastic anemia. Across the study: Sorting CD4+ and CD8+ cells gave DNA averaging approximately 2.9 ug.

The germline gives CDR1 SNHLY, CDR2 FYNNEI. The ends were cut back, 4 bases at V and 5 bases at J, with 6 bases in the middle. This CDR3 has 11 residues. Overall study findings and caveats: The number of CD8+ CDR3 sequences shared by patients and controls was around 30. Any difference that existed in CD8+ Simpson's diversity between patients and controls was not significant.

Flow cytometry had shown expanded CD8+CD57+ cells in the patients chosen for sequencing. Prior therapy had not been administered to any patient at the time of blood sampling. This clonotype was picked up many times. The antigen is unknown. According to the study, genomic DNA was the template for TCR beta VDJ and CDR3 profiling. TCRdb processed the reads anew with MiXCR; each CDR3 protein has one entry. The sample lists fewer than 85,000 distinct CDR3 sequences, 60% to 75% seen once, with approximately 80% in the top ten. J is TRBJ2-7 and V is TRBV2; a possible D gene is TRBD1 (6 bases). What was sequenced was sorted CD4+, CD8+, or CD8+CD57+ T cells (not recorded which) from PBMCs. The receptor's source is a human donor with aplastic anemia. Written as DNA, the CDR3 is TGTGCCAGCAGTGGGGACAACGAGCAGTACTTC. This sequence encodes CASSGDNEQYF.